The TCR beta chain described here comes from a study of blood T cell repertoires in COVID-19. Whole-study context: From T cells, B-cell-depleted T cells, or PBMCs came the material, which was cDNA or gDNA.

The assay was immunoSEQ multiplex PCR, and TCRdb's table has in-frame clones only and misses some. The sample yields roughly 160,000 clones, more than 80% seen once. This clone was observed a single time. Recovered status in Cohort 3 required two negative PCRs, clearance, or symptom resolution. The V gene's germline CDR1 is LGHDT and CDR2 YNNKEL (reference sequence). The CDR3 consists of 21 residues. V gave up 3 bases and J gave up 0 bases; unmatched junction bases: 15. This TCR was sampled from a man aged 50 to 60 who had recovered from COVID-19. The sequencing input was PBMCs or T cells enriched from blood (not recorded which). The genes are TRBV3-1 (or the pseudogene TRBV3-2) and TRBJ2-2; 11 positions agree with TRBD2. The CDR3 coding sequence is TGTGCCAGCAGCCATTCACGTCACATAGCGGGGGGGCACTCGAACACCGGGGAGCTGTTTTTT. Encoded protein: CASSHSRHIAGGHSNTGELFF.